The entry below gives a single TCR beta chain sequence along with its context. Sequencing was performed with immunoSEQ multiplex PCR; in TCRdb, only in-frame clones are kept and a portion is missing. This table holds roughly 170,000 clones, about four fifths found once. This specimen belongs to a study of blood T cell repertoires in COVID-19. Participant-reported clinical history was the basis for cohort assignment. The length of the CDR3 is 14 residues. V was clipped by 7 bases and J by 1 base, with 15 bases between them. Germline V CDR1 and CDR2: SQVTM, ANQGSEA. The rearrangement joins TRBV29-1 to TRBJ2-3, with D possibly being TRBD2 (7 bases). The sample comprised PBMCs or T cells enriched from blood (not recorded which). This sequence was found in a man in his 60s who had recovered from COVID-19. Here the CDR3 reads CSAGGGQGTDTQYF. The DNA of the CDR3 is TGCAGCGCTGGGGGGGGGCAGGGCACAGATACGCAGTATTTT.